This record covers a single TCR beta chain. This clone was detected once. The clone's antigen remains unknown. Base qualities were left out, and no much larger clone turns up one base away. This same CDR3 is encoded by further DNA sequences in the sample. This record comes from a study of cytomegalovirus exposure and HLA in healthy donors (dated by TCRdb to about 2017). For context, the study as a whole: An earlier analysis of approximately 550 of the donors reported 250 to 350 Gb of sequence data and 120 million or so unique TCR beta sequences from about 179 million T cells. An early release covering roughly 580 HLA-typed donors comprised roughly 300 gigabases of sequencing data and approximately 80 million unique TCR sequences. Of the roughly 410 genotyped donors, roughly 80% were placed in the genetic ancestry cluster associated with self-reported Caucasian donors. The study was designed to test whether signatures of past pathogen exposure could be identified by cataloging public T cell receptors. The T cell repertoires of under 750 subjects were profiled by immunosequencing and related to cytomegalovirus serostatus. In addition to the first cohort of several hundred subjects, a separate validation cohort of 120 different subjects was used. The study combined high-throughput TCR immunosequencing, statistical association of individual TCRs with disease status, and machine learning to predict cytomegalovirus infection status. A later analysis re-analyzed previously published TCR beta repertoires from 500 to 700 donors and added high-resolution HLA genotyping to study TCR occurrence patterns. In the later analysis, no new phenotypic data were used to find candidate immune exposures; instead, reliance was placed on TCR beta sequences and their occurrence across donors. An earlier analysis of fewer than 750 of the donors used high-throughput TCR beta sequencing to judge whether each TCR beta V gene segment behaved as functional or pseudogenic. Donor age, sex, ethnicity and CMV serostatus were compiled alongside the repertoire data. A later genetic analysis used genome-wide SNP genotypes for about three fifths of the roughly 700 donors, treating that subset as a discovery cohort. All discovery cohort repertoires had been generated on a single sequencing platform. Class I and class II HLA loci were covered by the typing at four-digit resolution. The number of typed donors differed by locus: roughly 629-640 for A, B, C, DRB1 and DQB1; 500 to 550 for DQA1; approximately 600 for DPA1; and 400 to 480 for DPB1. Roughly 5 DR-DQ haplotypes were handled as single units for association and clustering, since linkage in the cohort was strong. Among 300 to 500 genotyped donors of the cohort, an average of approximately 200,000 unique TCR beta nucleotide sequences was sequenced per donor, of which 15% to 20% were non-productive. The study at large found these results: The sequencing pipeline was judged likely to have produced a cluster of highly shared sequence variants as a technical artifact. The cohort was sequenced for TCR beta chains only, and without alpha or paired-chain data the features that could be detected were limited. According to a later analysis, parvovirus B19, influenza, CMV and Epstein-Barr virus appeared linked to several top co-occurrence clusters. The presence/absence analyses assumed that sequencing depth was roughly uniform across donors, and that assumption may not be true. At a false discovery rate of 0.05, a later analysis linked fewer than 20,000 TCR beta sequences to specific HLA alleles. According to a later analysis, most CMV-associated TCR beta chains appeared to be HLA-restricted, and the HLA associations seemed to be driven largely by CMV exposure. A later analysis found that TCR association rates varied across HLA loci, with DRB1 alleles showing the most associated TCRs and HLA-C alleles the fewest. Most TCR sequences were seen in very few donors, while some public TCRs were found in many individuals. Compared with equally common non-associated chains, HLA-associated TCR beta chains in a later analysis were more clonally expanded and had lower generation probabilities. Assigning TCR associations to individual alleles was difficult when HLA alleles, especially DR and DQ, strongly co-occurred. Because HLA typing was unavailable for some donors at each locus, only the typed subset was used in association tests. A further reported finding was that TCR beta sequences accurately predicted the HLA-A and HLA-B alleles for most subjects in the first cohort. V-gene and J-gene trimming of TCR beta chains was associated with a missense DCLRE1C variant in a later genetic analysis, and the association was replicated in an independent cohort. Immune exposure information for the cohort was limited to CMV serostatus. Some 16 rarely observed V segments, including chromosome 9 orphons, were excluded from the earlier analysis of just under 600 of the donors because counts were too low. Linkage disequilibrium might explain the correlated functional status among segregating V segments, but an unknown experimental factor could not be ruled out. Cytomegalovirus status was reported to be diagnosed by the classifier with high specificity and sensitivity in both the original and validation cohorts. The authors suggested that the approach could potentially be extended to other disease states and immunological phenotypes. In a later genetic analysis, fewer N-insertions in productive TCRs were reported among donors in an Asian-associated ancestry cluster than the roughly 700-donor mean. Three of the identified cytomegalovirus-associated TCR beta chains were confirmed in vitro to be specific for cytomegalovirus antigens. Broadly in line with IMGT annotations, most TCR beta V segments showed up in productive rearrangements about 87% or about 30% of the time in an earlier analysis of under 700 of the donors. A total of fewer than 200 TCR beta chains were listed by the study as associated with cytomegalovirus.

The library was produced with the immunoSEQ multiplex PCR assay. A mixture of 60 forward primers for TCR Vbeta segments and 13 reverse primers for TCR Jbeta segments was used in the multiplex PCR. The CDR3 region of rearranged TCR beta genes was amplified from genomic DNA with a multiplex PCR assay. On the Illumina HiSeq System, the amplified TCR beta libraries were sequenced as 87-base-pair reads. The published analysis was carried out like this. A later analysis counted tens of millions of unique TCR beta chains across the 690 or so repertoires, and 9 million to 14 million of these chains were shared by at least two donors. Raw reads were error-corrected and collapsed into unique sequences with a nearest-neighbor algorithm that merged closely related sequences to remove PCR and sequencing errors. CDR3 sequences were aligned to IMGT reference sequences to assign V, D and J gene segments. For a sequence to be retained, at least a six-nucleotide match to both a V gene segment and a J gene segment was required. Rearrangements were classified as productive when the CDR3 lacked stop codons and remained in frame with V and J, and all other rearrangements were classified as non-productive. Following IMGT convention, CDR3 was defined as the stretch from the second conserved V-encoded cysteine up to the conserved J-encoded phenylalanine. The earlier analysis of approximately 500 of the donors excluded sequences that lacked an unambiguous match to a single V gene segment. In an earlier analysis of several hundred of the donors, V segments were called functional above 56.7% productive rearrangements and were called segregating when the between-donor standard deviation exceeded 5%. To diagnose cytomegalovirus status from the catalog of TCR beta chain sequences, a statistical classification framework was built. In a later analysis, TCR nucleotide sequences were compared against IMGT/GENE-DB human TR gene sequences so that V and J genes could be assigned. A later analysis assigned CDR3 sequences and most-parsimonious VDJ recombination scenarios with the TCRdist pipeline. A later analysis defined each TCR beta chain by its CDR3 amino acid sequence plus V-gene family, and excluded reads lacking a unique V-gene family. To address suspected cross-contamination and a sequencing artifact, a later analysis removed around 600 highly shared, low-generation-probability nucleotide sequences. A later analysis calculated a clonal expansion index for each public chain from normalized within-repertoire ranks of inferred template counts. In a later analysis, generation probabilities were computed using a VDJ recombination model fitted to out-of-frame rearrangements, and the results were checked against IGoR. In a later analysis, TCR-TCR, TCR-HLA and TCR-CMV co-occurrence was scored with hypergeometric tests, and a repertoire-size bias correction was applied to TCR pairs. A later analysis estimated false discovery rates by permuting HLA or CMV assignments 20 times. In a later analysis, co-occurring TCRs were grouped with DBSCAN, and TCRdist sequence similarity was added when clustering was performed within HLA-allele-positive subsets. Repertoires with fewer than 30,000 or more than 120,000 public chains, plus five repertoires with anomalous nucleotide sharing, were excluded from co-occurrence clustering. TCRdb stores this immuneACCESS table with in-frame sequences only. Part of the clones is absent; in the studies checked, under half of the shortfall reflects unresolved V genes, and no reason is known for the rest. V and J calls and clone size are those listed in that table; D and trimming were worked out from the DNA. This sample gives 130,000 to 150,000 clones in total; around 80% of them show up just once. The top ten hold approximately 4.2% of the sample.

The cohort comprised around 700 healthy bone marrow donors. At the time of sampling, every cohort member was nominally healthy, though immune exposures that went unrecorded were likely present. The donor was CMV seropositive and belonged to the group of 250 to 300 seropositive cohort members. Each donor provided a peripheral blood sample, and peripheral blood mononuclear cells were used for TCR beta sequencing. Genomic DNA extraction from the blood cell samples was performed with the Qiagen DNeasy Blood Extraction Kit. Sequencing was carried out using PBMCs. The receptor was isolated from a middle-aged woman in good health and CMV-seropositive.

The CDR3 reads CASSLDRENEQFF. The nucleotide sequence is given as TGTGCCAGCAGCTTAGACAGGGAAAATGAGCAGTTCTTC. The chain is assembled from TRBV7-3 and TRBJ2-1; a stretch of 7 junction bases matches TRBD1. The germline V gene encodes CDR1 SGHTA and CDR2 FQGTGA. Compared with germline, V lacks 2 bases and J lacks 7 bases; bases without a gene match: 2. The CDR3 holds 13 amino acids from the cysteine to the phenylalanine. The CDR3 DNA has 39 bases and is translated from base 1.